The clone carrying this T cell receptor beta chain was detected many times. Its antigen is currently unknown. RNA transcripts gave rise to amplified TCR beta CDR3 regions. RT-PCR in the first round (using the HTBI primer set) targeted the TCR CDR3. One entry per CDR3 protein results from TCRdb running MiXCR on the multiplex PCR reads. The sample lists around 240,000 distinct CDR3 sequences; roughly 15% were seen once. This sample was included in a study of T cells in Graves' hyperthyroidism and ophthalmopathy. Study details: At initial diagnosis, before any treatment had begun, peripheral blood was obtained.

The study, taken as a whole, reports: By a 13 V-J model, ophthalmopathy was set apart from stable hyperthyroidism. Most clonotypes that expanded in the thyroid above 0.001 also showed up in blood.

The sequence derives from a woman between 18 and 29 years old with Graves' ophthalmopathy. The sequencing input was blood.

The CDR3 nucleotides are TGTGCCAGCAGTTGGGGGAAGAATCAGCCCCAGCATTTT. This translates into CASSWGKNQPQHF. The rearrangement uses TRBV12-3 or TRBV12-4 and TRBJ1-5; D possibly corresponds to TRBD1 (5 bases). Trimming pared 4 bases from V and 4 bases from J, leaving 8 bases between. CDR3 length equals 13 residues.